The T cell receptor (beta chain) described here comes from a study of human T cells and chemical hapten exposure. This clonotype was seen a few times. Trimming at V came to 4 bases and at J to 6 bases, leaving 19 bases not matched to a gene. The CDR3 covers 18 residues. Germline V gene data show CDR1 as PRHDT and CDR2 as FYEKMQ (reference sequence). TCRdb ran MiXCR on the RACE reads and lists one entry per CDR3 protein. Here the sample spans around 50,000 distinct CDR3 sequences, about 9.6% being singletons. Time point denoted: patch test 1, 2 weeks after DPC sensitization. Treatment given: therapeutic diphenylcyclopropenone sensitization with weekly scalp DPC.

This receptor was obtained from a woman in her forties with alopecia areata. Some clones in this sample may be carry-over from other donors' samples. The starting material was whole blood, obtained in connection with sensitization to the hapten diphenylcyclopropenone (DPC). This sequence joins TRBV13 and TRBJ2-7, with 9 bases lining up with TRBD1. The CDR3 nucleotides are TGTGCCAGCAGCTCCCGCCCCAAAACAGGGGGCGTATGGGCCGAGCAGTACTTC. It specifies CASSSRPKTGGVWAEQYF.